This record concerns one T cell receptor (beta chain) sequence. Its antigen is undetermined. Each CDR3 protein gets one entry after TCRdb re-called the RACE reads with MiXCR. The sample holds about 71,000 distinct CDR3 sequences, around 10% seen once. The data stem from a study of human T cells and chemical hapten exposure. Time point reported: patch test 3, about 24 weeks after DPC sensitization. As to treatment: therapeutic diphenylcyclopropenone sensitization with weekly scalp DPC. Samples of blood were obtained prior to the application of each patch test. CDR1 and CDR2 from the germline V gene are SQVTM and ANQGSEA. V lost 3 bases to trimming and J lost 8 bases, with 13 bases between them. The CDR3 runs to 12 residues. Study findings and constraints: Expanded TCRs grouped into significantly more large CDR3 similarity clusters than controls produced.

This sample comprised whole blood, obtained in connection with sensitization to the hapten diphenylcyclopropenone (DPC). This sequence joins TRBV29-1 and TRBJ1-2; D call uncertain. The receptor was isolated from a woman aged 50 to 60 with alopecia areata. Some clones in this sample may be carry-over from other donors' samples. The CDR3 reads CSVDSFLEGYTF. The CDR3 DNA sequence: TGCAGCGTTGATAGCTTTCTGGAGGGCTACACCTTC. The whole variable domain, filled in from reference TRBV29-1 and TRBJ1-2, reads SAVISQKPSRDICQRGTSLTIQCQVDSQVTMMFWYRQQPGQSLTLIATANQGSEATYESGFVIDKFPISRPNLTFSTLTVSNMSPEDSSIYLCSVDSFLEGYTFGSGTRLTVV.